The 20 T cell receptor beta chains reported below all come from one sample, sequenced in a study of beta chain features in type 1 diabetes. Expressed TCRB transcripts were sequenced, since all the RNA that had been isolated was reverse transcribed. Libraries were prepared by immunoSEQ multiplex PCR; TCRdb keeps only in-frame clonotypes and omits some of them. The sample yields about 340,000 clones, approximately 9.9% seen once. For these receptors, no antigen is known. Study-wide points: Moderately but significantly shorter TCRB CDR3s were found in Type 1 diabetes patients in all four CD4+ subsets.

Sequenced material: central memory CD4+ T cells from blood. The receptor source for this set is a man aged 25-40 years with type 1 diabetes.

The sample holds many counts of this clone. The chain couples TRBV9 to TRBJ2-7; 13 nucleotides line up with TRBD2. With V trimmed by 0 bases and J by 5 bases, 2 bases remained unmatched. The CDR3 has 15 residues. CDR1 and CDR2 from the germline V gene are SGDLS and YYNGEE. The CDR3 DNA sequence: TGTGCCAGCAGCGTAGGAGGGACTAGCGGGGACGAGCAGTACTTC. Protein product: CASSVGGTSGDEQYF. The full variable domain, completed using reference TRBV9 and TRBJ2-7, is DSGVTQTPKHLITATGQRVTLRCSPRSGDLSVYWYQQSLDQGLQFLIQYYNGEERAKGNILERFSAQQFPDLHSELNLSSLELGDSALYFCASSVGGTSGDEQYFGPGTRLTVT.

The chain recombines TRBV28 with TRBJ2-6; the D gene could be TRBD1 or TRBD2 (5 bases each). The CDR3 length is 17 residues. Trimming stripped 5 bases from V and 4 bases from J, with 18 bases between. Germline loops: CDR1 MDHEN, CDR2 SYDVKM. CDR3 in amino acids: CASSPTGRGWGANVLTF. In nucleotides, the CDR3 is TGTGCCAGCAGTCCCACGGGTCGGGGCTGGGGGGCCAACGTCCTGACTTTC.

Only a few counts were recorded for this clone. CDR3 bases: TGCGCCAGCAGCCAAAATCCGGGGGGGAACGACTCACCCCTCCACTTT. Amino acid sequence: CASSQNPGGNDSPLHF. This chain links TRBV4-3 with TRBJ1-6; tentatively, D is TRBD1 (5 bases). V gave up 2 bases and J gave up 10 bases, with 18 bases separating them. CDR3 length: 16 residues. Germline CDR1 LGHNA, CDR2 YSLEER.

The gene calls are TRBV5-1 and TRBJ2-7; D is possibly TRBD1 (5 bases). The V and J ends lost 4 bases and 5 bases respectively, with 16 bases between them. Germline-derived CDR1 and CDR2 are SGHRS and YFSETQ. This CDR3 region has 14 residues. For the CDR3, the DNA is TGCGCCAGCAGCCCCGCTCGGGTAGGGGACGAGCAGTACTTC. It is translated as CASSPARVGDEQYF.

This clone turned up a few times. The V gene is TRBV4-3, the J gene TRBJ2-5; D is uncertain. This CDR3 is built from 15 residues. The V end was cut by 1 base, the J end by 2 bases, with 11 bases between. Germline CDR1 reads LGHNA; CDR2 reads YSLEER. The CDR3 DNA sequence: TGCGCCAGCAGCCAAGTAGGCGGCAGGCAAGAGACCCAGTACTTC. Its translation is CASSQVGGRQETQYF.

The genes are TRBV28 and TRBJ1-2, with 12 bases identical to TRBD1. With 6 bases clipped from V and 4 bases from J, the junction kept 12 bases outside the gene matches. The CDR3 is 17 residues long. Germline CDR1 MDHEN, CDR2 SYDVKM. In DNA form, the CDR3 reads TGTGCCAGCAGACCTCCGGGACAGGGGGCCTTTTCCTATGGCTACACCTTC. It yields the protein CASRPPGQGAFSYGYTF.

Turning to this clone: Other nucleotide sequences from this sample produce the same CDR3. The V gene is TRBV29-1, the J gene TRBJ1-2; no definite D call. Germline V lookup: CDR1 SQVTM, CDR2 ANQGSEA. The CDR3 sequence is 12 residues long. Deletions cut 0 bases from V and 4 bases from J, with 6 bases between. The chain's CDR3 is CSVEDRFYGYTF. CDR3 DNA: TGCAGCGTTGAAGACAGATTCTATGGCTACACCTTC.

This clone was seen only a few times. The chain couples TRBV6-6 to TRBJ1-4, with a weak D call TRBD1 (5 bases). In germline, CDR1 is MNHNY, CDR2 SVGAGI (reference sequence). V shed 6 bases and J shed 5 bases, with 16 bases lying between them. The CDR3 spans 15 residues. Here the CDR3 reads CASSPPGGKNEKLFF. The DNA of the CDR3 is TGTGCCAGCAGCCCCCCTGGGGGTAAGAATGAAAAACTGTTTTTT.

This clone was observed a handful of times. The same CDR3 arises from other DNA sequences in this sample as well. The chain uses TRBV6-4 and TRBJ2-1; the D is unclear. Germline CDR1 reads MRHNA; CDR2 reads SNTAGT. The CDR3 extends over 11 amino acids. Trimming removed 4 bases at V and 10 bases at J, with 8 bases between. The DNA of the CDR3 is TGTGCCAGCAGTGCAGGAAGCGAGCAGTTCTTC. It is translated as CASSAGSEQFF.

The genes are TRBV7-2 and TRBJ2-5; 8 bases are a match to TRBD2. The CDR3 sequence is 14 residues long. Germline CDR1 and CDR2: SGHTA and FQGNSA. Trimming cost V 3 bases and J 5 bases; bases outside gene matches: 5. Here the CDR3 reads CASSFGGGRETQYF. The CDR3 DNA follows: TGTGCCAGCAGCTTCGGCGGGGGGCGGGAGACCCAGTACTTC. Full variable domain (outside the CDR3, taken from reference TRBV7-2 and TRBJ2-5): GAGVSQSPSNKVTEKGKDVELRCDPISGHTALYWYRQSLGQGLEFLIYFQGNSAPDKSGLPSDRFSAERTGGSVSTLTIQRTQQEDSAVYLCASSFGGGRETQYFGPGTRLLVL.

The V and J genes are TRBV7-9 and TRBJ2-7; perhaps TRBD2 as D (6 bases). Trimming left V 2 bases short and J 2 bases short, with 10 bases between. The V gene's germline CDR1 is SEHNR and CDR2 FQNEAQ (reference sequence). The length of the CDR3 is 14 residues. The CDR3 region is CASSLLGGTYEQYF. The CDR3, as DNA: TGTGCCAGCAGCTTATTGGGCGGGACCTACGAGCAGTACTTC.

This clone was seen a handful of times. This rearrangement joins TRBV9 to TRBJ1-6, with a weak D call TRBD1 (6 bases). With 6 bases removed from V and 7 bases from J, the gap between germline ends came to 14 bases. The CDR3 extends over 14 amino acids. CDR1 is SGDLS and CDR2 is YYNGEE in the germline V gene. CDR3 nucleotides: TGTGCCAGCACTACAGGGAATGGAAATTCACCCCTCCACTTT. Residues: CASTTGNGNSPLHF. The full variable domain, rest sourced from reference TRBV9 and TRBJ1-6, is DSGVTQTPKHLITATGQRVTLRCSPRSGDLSVYWYQQSLDQGLQFLIQYYNGEERAKGNILERFSAQQFPDLHSELNLSSLELGDSALYFCASTTGNGNSPLHFGNGTRLTVT.

This clone occurred a few times. The V gene is TRBV4-3, the J gene TRBJ2-2, with TRBD2 matching over 10 bases. The V and J ends lost 3 bases and 2 bases, in that order; junction bases with no gene match: 6. Per germline, CDR1 LGHNA and CDR2 YSLEER. This CDR3 is 17 amino acids long. The CDR3 nucleotides are TGCGCCAGCAGCCACCCTAGCGGGGGAAGAAACACCGGGGAGCTGTTTTTT. Amino acid sequence: CASSHPSGGRNTGELFF.

This chain uses TRBV6-1 with TRBJ2-4; 9 positions agree with TRBD1. The germline V gene encodes CDR1 MNHNS and CDR2 SASEGT. V shed 4 bases, J shed 9 bases, and the junction held 1 base outside the gene matches. The CDR3 sequence is 12 residues long. Here the CDR3 DNA reads TGTGCCAGCAGTGGGGACAGGGTCATTCAGTACTTC. This codes for CASSGDRVIQYF.

The chain uses TRBV5-1 and TRBJ2-3; 9 positions agree with TRBD2. The CDR3 consists of 17 residues. Looked up from germline, CDR1 is SGHRS and CDR2 is YFSETQ. Losses at the gene ends were 7 bases for V and 4 bases for J; bases not matched to a gene: 16. The CDR3 sequence is CASGVSRSGGDSDTQYF. CDR3 DNA: TGCGCCAGCGGAGTTTCTCGTAGCGGGGGAGATTCAGATACGCAGTATTTT.

This clone was observed a handful of times. The rearrangement links TRBV5-1 to TRBJ2-3, with TRBD2 matching 8 bases. The CDR3 runs to 15 residues. V dropped 5 bases and J dropped 0; count of bases not matched to a gene: 5. The germline gives CDR1 SGHRS, CDR2 YFSETQ. The DNA of the CDR3 is TGCGCCAGCAGACCGGGGGGGCCTAGCACAGATACGCAGTATTTT. It codes for CASRPGGPSTDTQYF.

A note on this clone: This sample also contains other DNA sequences that code for the same CDR3. CDR3 nucleotide sequence: TGCGCCAGCAGCTTCGAAGGGGGCAATCAGCCCCAGCATTTT. It is translated as CASSFEGGNQPQHF. The J gene is TRBJ1-5, the V gene TRBV5-1; possible D gene TRBD1, 5 bases. The V end was cut by 2 bases, the J end by 2 bases, with 8 bases between. Germline-derived CDR1 and CDR2 are SGHRS and YFSETQ. The CDR3 totals 14 residues.

The CDR3 sequence is CSVVGLSEGQPQHF. For the CDR3, the DNA is TGCAGCGTTGTAGGGTTGAGTGAGGGCCAGCCCCAGCATTTT. The chain links TRBV29-1 to TRBJ1-5; D unclear. The ends were cut back, 4 bases at V and 7 bases at J, with 17 bases in the middle. The CDR3 is 14 amino acids. Germline V gives CDR1 SQVTM, CDR2 ANQGSEA.

As concerns this clone: It may be a read error: a sequence one base away is much more abundant. The chain employs TRBV30 and TRBJ2-2; possible D gene TRBD2, 6 bases. The CDR3 is made up of 13 amino acids. Trimming took off 3 bases at V and 7 bases at J, with 12 bases between the two ends. Germline V gives CDR1 GTSNPN, CDR2 SVGIG (reference sequence). CDR3 residues: CAWRFDGSGELFF. Written as DNA, the CDR3 is TGTGCCTGGAGGTTTGACGGGAGCGGGGAGCTGTTTTTT.

This clone appeared a few times. The chain employs TRBV4-2 and TRBJ2-3; D is possibly TRBD1 (6 bases). Per the germline V gene, CDR1 is LGHNA and CDR2 is YNFKEQ. Trimming shortened V by 2 bases and J by 6 bases, and 15 bases separated the two germline ends. The CDR3 spans 15 residues. This CDR3 is CASSQTDRKGDTQYF. The CDR3 bases are TGTGCCAGCAGCCAAACCGACAGGAAAGGGGATACGCAGTATTTT.